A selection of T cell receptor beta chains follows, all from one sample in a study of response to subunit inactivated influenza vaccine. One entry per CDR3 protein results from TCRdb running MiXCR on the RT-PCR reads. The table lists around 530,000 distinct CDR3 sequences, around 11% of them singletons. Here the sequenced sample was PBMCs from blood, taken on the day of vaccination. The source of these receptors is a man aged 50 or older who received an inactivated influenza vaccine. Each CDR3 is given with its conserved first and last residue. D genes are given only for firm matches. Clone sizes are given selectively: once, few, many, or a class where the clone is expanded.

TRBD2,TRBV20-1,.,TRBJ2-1,CSASGATSGYNEQFF,TGCAGTGCTAGCGGAGCGACTAGCGGATACAATGAGCAGTTCTTC
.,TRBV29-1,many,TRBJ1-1,CSAAGWATEAFF,TGCAGCGCTGCGGGGTGGGCCACTGAAGCTTTCTTT
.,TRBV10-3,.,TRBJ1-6,CAISESKGSSYNSPLHF,TGTGCCATCAGTGAGTCGAAAGGGAGCTCCTATAATTCACCCCTCCACTTT
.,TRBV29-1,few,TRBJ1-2,CSVEPEGIYGYTF,TGCAGCGTTGAGCCCGAGGGTATCTATGGCTACACCTTC
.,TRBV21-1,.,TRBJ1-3,CASSKVPRASGNTIYF,TGTGCCAGCAGCAAAGTTCCCAGGGCATCTGGAAACACCATATATTTT
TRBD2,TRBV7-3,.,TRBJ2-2,CASSRLGTSGSGGELFF,TGTGCCAGCAGCAGACTTGGGACTAGCGGGAGCGGCGGGGAGCTGTTTTTT
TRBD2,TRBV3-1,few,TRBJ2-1,CASSPWGGDEQFF,TGTGCCAGCAGCCCCTGGGGGGGGGATGAGCAGTTCTTC
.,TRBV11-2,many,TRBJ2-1,CASSLTEEQFF,TGTGCCAGCAGCTTAACGGAGGAGCAGTTCTTC
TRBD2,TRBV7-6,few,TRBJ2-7,CASLGEGPTGEQYF,TGTGCCAGCTTGGGGGAGGGACCGACCGGGGAGCAGTACTTC
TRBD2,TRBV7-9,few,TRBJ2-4,CASSLTSSLAKNIQYF,TGTGCCAGCAGCCTGACTAGCAGCCTAGCCAAAAACATTCAGTACTTC
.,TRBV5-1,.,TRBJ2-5,CASRPTGSGETQYF,TGCGCCAGCAGGCCGACGGGATCAGGAGAGACCCAGTACTTC
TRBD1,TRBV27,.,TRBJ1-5,CASSPQGAWGQPQHF,TGTGCCAGCAGCCCACAGGGGGCTTGGGGTCAGCCCCAGCATTTT
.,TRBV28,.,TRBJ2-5,CASSPDGLKTQYF,TGTGCCAGCAGTCCGGACGGTCTAAAGACCCAGTACTTC
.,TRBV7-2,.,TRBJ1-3,CASSGSRGAGNTIYF,TGTGCCAGCAGCGGTTCAAGGGGAGCTGGAAACACCATATATTTT
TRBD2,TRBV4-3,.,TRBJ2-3,CASSQVKAGVTDTQYF,TGCGCCAGCAGCCAAGTAAAAGCGGGGGTCACAGATACGCAGTATTTT
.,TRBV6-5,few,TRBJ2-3,CASSYSPTDTQYF,TGTGCCAGCAGTTACTCGCCTACAGATACGCAGTATTTT
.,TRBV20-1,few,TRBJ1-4,CSARKVGLNEKLFF,TGCAGTGCCAGAAAAGTGGGCCTAAATGAAAAACTGTTTTTT
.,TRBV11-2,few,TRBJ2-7,CASSREGARLSYEQYF,TGTGCCAGCAGTAGGGAGGGGGCCCGACTCTCCTACGAGCAGTACTTC
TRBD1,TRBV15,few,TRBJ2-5,CATSRGQAQETQYF,TGTGCCACCAGCAGGGGACAGGCCCAAGAGACCCAGTACTTC
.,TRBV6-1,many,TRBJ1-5,CASSRQISNQPQHF,TGTGCCAGCAGTCGACAGATTAGCAATCAGCCCCAGCATTTT
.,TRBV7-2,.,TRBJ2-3,CASSLAGRDLGYDTQYF,TGTGCCAGCAGCTTAGCGGGGCGGGATTTAGGTTATGATACGCAGTATTTT
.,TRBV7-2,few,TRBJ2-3,CASSFMGGFGTDTQYF,TGTGCCAGCAGCTTCATGGGGGGATTTGGCACAGATACGCAGTATTTT
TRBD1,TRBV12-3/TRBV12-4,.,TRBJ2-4,CASRQGALAAKNIQYF,TGTGCCAGCAGGCAGGGGGCTCTAGCGGCCAAAAACATTCAGTACTTC
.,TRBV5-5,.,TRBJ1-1,CASSLLGPPAVAFF,TGTGCCAGCAGCCTTTTGGGACCCCCAGCCGTCGCTTTCTTT
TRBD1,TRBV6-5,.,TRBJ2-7,CASSYSGTGNYEQYF,TGTGCCAGCAGTTACTCCGGGACAGGGAATTACGAGCAGTACTTC
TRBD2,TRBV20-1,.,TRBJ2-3,CSASAREGGTDTQYF,TGCAGTGCTAGTGCGCGGGAGGGGGGGACAGATACGCAGTATTTT
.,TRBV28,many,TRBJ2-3,CASSSSVFRRSSTDTQYF,TGTGCCAGCAGTTCATCGGTATTTCGCCGGTCTAGCACAGATACGCAGTATTTT
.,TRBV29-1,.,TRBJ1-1,CSVEVWAEAFF,TGCAGCGTTGAGGTATGGGCTGAAGCTTTCTTT
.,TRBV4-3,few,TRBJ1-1,CASSESKNTEAFF,TGCGCCAGCAGCGAAAGCAAGAACACTGAAGCTTTCTTT
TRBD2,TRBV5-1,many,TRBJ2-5,CASTFWAGDTQETQYF,TGCGCCAGCACCTTCTGGGCGGGAGATACCCAAGAGACCCAGTACTTC
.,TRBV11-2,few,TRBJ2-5,CASSYHQGRYQETQYF,TGTGCCAGTAGCTATCATCAGGGCCGGTACCAAGAGACCCAGTACTTC
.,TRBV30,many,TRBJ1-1,CAWSAYPRAGTEAFF,TGTGCCTGGAGTGCCTACCCTCGCGCGGGCACTGAAGCTTTCTTT
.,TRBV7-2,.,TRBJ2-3,CASSLVPLATDTQYF,TGTGCCAGCAGCTTAGTACCGCTAGCGACAGATACGCAGTATTTT
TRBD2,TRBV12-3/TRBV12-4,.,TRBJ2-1,CASWSSGGRNEQFF,TGTGCCAGCTGGTCTAGCGGGGGCCGAAATGAGCAGTTCTTC
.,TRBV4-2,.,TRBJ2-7,CASSQEPPGTYEQYF,TGTGCCAGCAGCCAAGAGCCCCCAGGGACCTACGAGCAGTACTTC
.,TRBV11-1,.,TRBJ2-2,CASSLFGGSFAGELFF,TGTGCCAGCAGCTTATTCGGGGGCTCTTTCGCCGGGGAGCTGTTTTTT
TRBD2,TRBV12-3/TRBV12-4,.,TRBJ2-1,CASRLSGSSYNEQFF,TGTGCCAGCAGACTAAGCGGGAGCTCCTACAATGAGCAGTTCTTC
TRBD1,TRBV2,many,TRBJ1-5,CASSVGGTGIGPQHF,TGTGCCAGCAGTGTGGGGGGGACAGGCATCGGGCCCCAGCATTTT
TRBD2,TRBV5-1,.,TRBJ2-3,CASSWSGGSRTDTQYF,TGCGCCAGCAGCTGGAGCGGGGGGTCGCGCACAGATACGCAGTATTTT
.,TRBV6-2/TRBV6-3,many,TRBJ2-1,CASSYPKGSAYNEQFF,TGTGCCAGCAGTTACCCCAAAGGGTCGGCATACAATGAGCAGTTCTTC
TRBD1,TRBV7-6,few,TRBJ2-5,CASSLDRDETQYF,TGTGCCAGCAGTCTAGACAGGGATGAGACCCAGTACTTC
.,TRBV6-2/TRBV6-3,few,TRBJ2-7,CASSYSARTYEQYF,TGTGCCAGCAGTTACTCGGCCAGGACCTACGAGCAGTACTTC
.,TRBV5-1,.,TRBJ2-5,CASRQNQETQYF,TGCGCCAGCAGACAAAACCAAGAGACCCAGTACTTC
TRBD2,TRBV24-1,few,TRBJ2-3,CATSERLAGGREDTQYF,TGTGCCACCAGTGAAAGACTAGCGGGAGGTCGCGAGGATACGCAGTATTTT